The 2 T cell receptor beta chains reported below all come from one sample, sequenced in a study of cytotoxic CD8 clonotypes in ibrutinib-treated CLL. Generated by immunoSEQ multiplex PCR, the TCRdb table keeps only in-frame clones and is missing some. The sample has approximately 200,000 clones, 72% seen once. The source was PBMCs, collected after 24 months of ibrutinib treatment. These receptors were taken from a human donor with chronic lymphocytic leukemia.

This chain joins TRBV7-6 and TRBJ2-7, with 8 bases aligning to TRBD2. V lost 0 bases to trimming and J lost 6 bases; unmatched junction nucleotides: 7. Per the germline V gene, CDR1 is SGHVS and CDR2 is FNYEAQ. CDR3 length equals 15 residues. The CDR3 loop is CASSLAGRASGEQYF. Written as DNA, the CDR3 is TGTGCCAGCAGCTTAGCCGGGAGGGCCTCCGGCGAGCAGTACTTC. Full variable domain (outside the CDR3, taken from reference TRBV7-6 and TRBJ2-7): GAGVSQSPRYKVTKRGQDVALRCDPISGHVSLYWYRQALGQGPEFLTYFNYEAQQDKSGLPNDRFSAERPEGSISTLTIQRTEQRDSAMYRCASSLAGRASGEQYFGPGTRLTVT.

DNA for the CDR3: TGCAGCGTGGAAAGTACCGGGGAGCTGTTTTTT. Its translation is CSVESTGELFF. This rearrangement joins TRBV29-1 to TRBJ2-2; D is undetermined. From germline, CDR1 is SQVTM and CDR2 ANQGSEA. The CDR3 loop spans 11 amino acids. Trimming removed 6 bases at V and 5 bases at J, with 7 bases between.